This T cell receptor beta chain came from a study of blood T cell repertoires in COVID-19. Study-wide background: Donors in the United States, Italy and Spain gave samples during acute or convalescent COVID-19.

As processed by the authors: Estimates of nucleated cell counts were drawn from the amplification of reference gene primers. Produced via immunoSEQ multiplex PCR; TCRdb's table is partial and in-frame only. Clone size and the V and J calls come from that table; the DNA yielded D and trimming. The repertoire consists of roughly 230,000 clones, with roughly 84% occurring once and the leading ten covering around 3.6%. There are a few counts of this clone. Sequencing was carried out using PBMCs or T cells enriched from blood (not recorded which). The receptor was derived from a man aged 50 to 60 who had recovered from COVID-19.

CDR3 protein: CASSLGLRTGELFF. DNA of the CDR3: TGTGCCAGCAGTTTAGGTCTGAGGACCGGGGAGCTGTTTTTT. V usage is TRBV27 and J usage is TRBJ2-2; the D is unclear. V was pared by 2 bases and J by 5 bases, with 9 bases between. This CDR3 comprises 14 residues. Germline CDR1 MNHEY, CDR2 SMNVEV (reference sequence).